The T cell receptor (beta chain) under discussion was sequenced for a study of naive and memory T cell subsets (dated by TCRdb to between 2016 and 2019). Regarding the study in general: The figure summarizing the skin biopsy and whole blood samples listed approximately ten blood donors, 7 tuberculin skin test biopsies and 3 saline control biopsies. PCR2 was typically performed as a SYBR Green qPCR that was stopped at a set threshold, although end-point PCR (around 6 cycles) could be used instead for low-input samples.

About this clonotype: What antigen it recognizes has not been identified. No base quality information exists; no much larger clone differs at one position.

For whole blood analysis, more than 2 ml of peripheral blood was drawn from adult healthy volunteers into Tempus tubes, and RNA was extracted according to the manufacturer's instructions. The study reported a robust and sensitive protocol to amplify, sequence and analyze TCRs, based on 3' ligation of a UMI-containing oligonucleotide to TCR cDNA. Total RNA, without cell sorting, was DNase treated with RQ1 DNase before reverse transcription, targeting roughly 1 to 1,100 ng input. Libraries were prepared from skin biopsies and whole blood so that pipeline robustness could be tested in samples in which T cells form a minority population. The full study reports these points: The RNA-based method was acknowledged to be potentially sensitive to changes in TCR transcripts with T cell activation and differentiation.

The library was built by means of 5' RACE. For the blood and skin samples, TCR RNA was reverse transcribed with SuperScript IV using primers for the alpha and beta constant regions. The ligated cDNA was amplified in four rounds of PCR with nested alpha and beta constant region primers together with the SP2 primer. An oligonucleotide carrying the Illumina SP2 primer and a UMI was ligated to the 3' end of the cDNA by means of T4 RNA ligase 1. To prevent hairpin formation, the 12-nucleotide UMI was made up of two random hexamers with an eight-base spacer between them. From the second PCR onward, TCR alpha and beta chain libraries were processed separately and dual indexed for multiplexing. After pooling, the indexed libraries were analyzed by capillary electrophoresis and sequenced on either an Illumina MiSeq or NextSeq. Libraries were spiked with PhiX DNA at about 5-7.5% so that base diversity was increased and cluster recognition was improved. Processing in the source paper ran as follows. UMIs were extracted from read 2 by Demultiplexor and combined with the TCR sequence from read 1, and reads were split according to sample indices. Decombinator identified V and J genes and V-J junctions, assigning each TCR a five-part identifier including V and J deletions. Collapsinator used UMIs to correct sequencing errors and PCR amplification heterogeneity, yielding UMI-based abundance per TCR. CDR3Translator converted identifiers to nucleotide sequence, translated to amino acids, and extracted CDR3 regions using terminal motifs. After normalization to the amount of input RNA, error-corrected alpha and beta TCR counts from blood and skin were compared. Using fastp trimming at Q25 and MiXCR clonotype assembly, TCRdb reanalyzed the public sequencing data and kept in-frame beta chains. Each CDR3 protein appears once, grouped with its most common genes and DNA. None of the V and J calls come from the authors' own analysis; TCRdb made them. In this sample the table shows tens of thousands of distinct CDR3 sequences, under 25% of which occur a single time. In total, the top ten clones hold around 1.8% of the sample.

From its cysteine to its phenylalanine, the CDR3 spans 14 amino acids. Of the read, only the CDR3 DNA is kept; its 42 bases are in frame from base 1. Ends trimmed: V by 1 base, J by 2 bases; bases unmatched to a gene: 2. Reading the germline V gene (reference sequence) gives CDR1 DFQATT and CDR2 SNEGSKA. The rearranged segments are TRBV20-1 and TRBJ1-5, and TRBD1 aligns with 7 junction nucleotides. The source of this sequence is a female donor in good health. The CDR3 protein is CSARVTGGNQPQHF. The DNA reads TGCAGTGCTAGAGTTACAGGGGGCAATCAGCCCCAGCATTTT.